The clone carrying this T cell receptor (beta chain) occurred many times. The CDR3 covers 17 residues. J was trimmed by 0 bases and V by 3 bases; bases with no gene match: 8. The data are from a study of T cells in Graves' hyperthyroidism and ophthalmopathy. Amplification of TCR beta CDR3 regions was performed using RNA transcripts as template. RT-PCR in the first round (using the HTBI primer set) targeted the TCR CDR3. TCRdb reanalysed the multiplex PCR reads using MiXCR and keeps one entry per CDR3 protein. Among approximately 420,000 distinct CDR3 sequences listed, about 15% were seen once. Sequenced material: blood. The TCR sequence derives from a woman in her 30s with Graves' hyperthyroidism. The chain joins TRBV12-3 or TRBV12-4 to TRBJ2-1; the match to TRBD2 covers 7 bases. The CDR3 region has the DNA TGTGCCAGCAGTTTTTCTAGCGGAGCGAGCTCCTACAATGAGCAGTTCTTC. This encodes CASSFSSGASSYNEQFF.